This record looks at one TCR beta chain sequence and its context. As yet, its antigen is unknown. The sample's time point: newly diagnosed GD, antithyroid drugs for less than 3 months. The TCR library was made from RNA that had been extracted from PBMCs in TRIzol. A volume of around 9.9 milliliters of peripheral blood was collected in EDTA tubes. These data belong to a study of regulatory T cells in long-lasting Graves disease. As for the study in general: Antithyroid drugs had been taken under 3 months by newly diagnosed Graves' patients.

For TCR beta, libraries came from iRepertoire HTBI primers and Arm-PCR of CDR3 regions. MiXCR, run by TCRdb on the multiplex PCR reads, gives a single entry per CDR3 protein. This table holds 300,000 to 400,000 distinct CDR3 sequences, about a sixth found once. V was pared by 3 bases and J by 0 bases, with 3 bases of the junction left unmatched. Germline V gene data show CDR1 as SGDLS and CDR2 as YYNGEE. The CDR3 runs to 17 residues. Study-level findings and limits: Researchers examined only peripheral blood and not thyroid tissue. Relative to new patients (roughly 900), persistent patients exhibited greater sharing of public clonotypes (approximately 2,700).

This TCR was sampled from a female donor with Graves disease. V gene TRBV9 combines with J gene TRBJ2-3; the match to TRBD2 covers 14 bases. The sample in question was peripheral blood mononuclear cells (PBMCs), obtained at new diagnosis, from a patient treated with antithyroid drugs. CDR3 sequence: CASSGTSGRRSTDTQYF. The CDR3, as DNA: TGTGCCAGCAGCGGGACTAGCGGGAGGAGGAGCACAGATACGCAGTATTTT.